The sequence of this T cell receptor (beta chain) was determined in a study of blood T cells in healthy people across ages. Study-level points and caveats: It was the long-lived donors that had more naive CD4+ cells and higher diversity than aged donors. The authors considered diversity estimates from one million T cells to be underestimates.

The authors ran a second PCR of 7 to 11 cycles using a sample-barcoded 5' primer and a J-beta primer mix. TCRdb re-called the 5' RACE reads with MiXCR, one entry per CDR3 protein. This sample has 450,000 to 650,000 distinct CDR3 sequences, with 24% found just once. This clonotype has more than one count but fewer than ten. Its matching antigen is unknown. The conserved phenylalanine or tryptophan normally closing the CDR3 is absent here, so this likely arose from a read error. The sample also formed part of further work on T cells of mothers and their children. From that paper: Unrelated pairs and related pairs have their TCR recombination output shaped similarly by thymic selection.

Sequencing input: blood. The clonotype originates from a boy between 10 and 17 years old in good health.

For the CDR3, the DNA is TGTGCCAGCAGTTTAGCGCGTCGGACCGGGGGGCAGTACCTC. Amino acid sequence: CASSLARRTGGQYL. The chain has TRBV12-3 or TRBV12-4 and TRBJ2-7, with D possibly being TRBD2 (6 bases). Trimming left V 0 bases short and J 9 bases short, with 15 bases between. This CDR3 has 14 amino acids.